This TCR beta chain was identified in a study of T cells in Graves' hyperthyroidism and ophthalmopathy. Amplified TCR beta CDR3 regions came from RNA transcripts. In the first-round RT-PCR of the TCR CDR3, the HTBI primer set was used. TCRdb independently ran MiXCR on the multiplex PCR reads; one entry per CDR3 protein. The data show roughly 580,000 distinct CDR3 sequences, 14% seen once. This clonotype came up many times. Uncontrolled infection, other autoimmune disease, pregnancy or lactation led to exclusion. Clinical symptoms, serum thyroxine and TRAb, thyroid ultrasound and orbital computed tomography together formed the diagnostic basis. PBMCs were sourced from 9 to 10 ml fresh peripheral blood. The junction had 7 bases not matched to a gene; V was cut back by 2 bases and J by 4 bases. CDR3 length: 15 amino acids. Germline values: CDR1 MNHEY, CDR2 SVGEGT.

This clonotype was sampled from a woman in her 30s with Graves' hyperthyroidism that later progressed to Graves' ophthalmopathy. Sequencing was performed on blood. J is TRBJ1-2 and V is TRBV6-2 or TRBV6-3; 7 bases fit TRBD1. The CDR3 loop is CASSYTPDRSYGYTF. DNA for the CDR3: TGTGCCAGCAGTTACACTCCGGACAGGAGCTATGGCTACACCTTC.